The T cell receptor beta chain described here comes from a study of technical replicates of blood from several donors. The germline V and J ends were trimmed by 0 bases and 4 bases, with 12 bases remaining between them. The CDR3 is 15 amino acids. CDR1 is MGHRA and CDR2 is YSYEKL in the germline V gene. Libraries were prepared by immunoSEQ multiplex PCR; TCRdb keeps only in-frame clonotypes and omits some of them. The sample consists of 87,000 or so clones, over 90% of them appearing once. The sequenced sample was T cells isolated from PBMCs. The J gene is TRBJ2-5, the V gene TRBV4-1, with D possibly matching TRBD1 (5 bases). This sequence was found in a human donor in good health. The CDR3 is CASSQDARARETQYF. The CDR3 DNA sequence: TGCGCCAGCAGCCAAGATGCCAGGGCCCGAGAGACCCAGTACTTC.